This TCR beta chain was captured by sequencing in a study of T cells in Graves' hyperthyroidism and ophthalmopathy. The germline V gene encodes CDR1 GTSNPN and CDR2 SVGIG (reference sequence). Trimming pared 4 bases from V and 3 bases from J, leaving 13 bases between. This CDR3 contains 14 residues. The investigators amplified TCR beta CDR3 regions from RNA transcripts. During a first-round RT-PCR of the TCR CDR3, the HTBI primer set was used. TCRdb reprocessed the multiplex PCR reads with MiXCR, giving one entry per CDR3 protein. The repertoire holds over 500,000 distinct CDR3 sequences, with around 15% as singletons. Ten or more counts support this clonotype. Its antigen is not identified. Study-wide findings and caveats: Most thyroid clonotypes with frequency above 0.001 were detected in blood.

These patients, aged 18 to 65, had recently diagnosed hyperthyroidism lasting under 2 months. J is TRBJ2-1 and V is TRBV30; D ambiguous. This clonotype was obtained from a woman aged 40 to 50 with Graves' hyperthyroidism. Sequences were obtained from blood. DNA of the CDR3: TGTGCCTGGACTCCCAGGACCTTCTACAATGAGCAGTTCTTC. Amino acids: CAWTPRTFYNEQFF.